The 9 T cell receptor beta chains below were found in one sample sequenced in a study of shared T cell receptors in the human thymus. The data were produced by immunoSEQ multiplex PCR, yet TCRdb's version contains in-frame clones alone and is incomplete. The data contain almost 550,000 clones, about four fifths of them singletons. These data are also associated with another study on human thymus T cells.

The specimen sequenced was thymocytes. The receptors come from a boy in the first two years of life with a congenital heart defect.

This clone was observed a handful of times. The genes are TRBV7-9 and TRBJ2-3; D perhaps matches TRBD2 (5 bases). The V end was cut by 7 bases, the J end by 4 bases, with 9 bases between. Germline V gene data show CDR1 as SEHNR and CDR2 as FQNEAQ (reference sequence). The CDR3 length is 12 residues. CDR3 loop: CASTGKSDTQYF. Here the CDR3 DNA reads TGTGCCAGCACCGGGAAGTCAGATACGCAGTATTTT.

Points on this clone: Mismatch with germline at one junction end may stem from a read error. The rearrangement uses TRBV7-7 and TRBJ2-2; 9 nucleotides align to TRBD2. Germline loops: CDR1 SSHAT, CDR2 FNYEAQ (reference sequence). There are 15 residues in the CDR3. CDR3 DNA sequence: TGTGCTAGCAGCCCGGGACTAGCCGGCACCGGGGAGCTGTTTTTT. This gives the protein CASSPGLAGTGELFF.

The chain joins TRBV25-1 to TRBJ2-6, with D unclear. Germline V gene sequence: CDR1 MGHDK, CDR2 SYGVNS. V lost 4 bases to trimming and J lost 4 bases, with 14 bases between them. The CDR3 spans 16 residues. CDR3 loop: CASSGPEEPGANVLTF. CDR3 DNA sequence: TGTGCCAGCAGTGGCCCAGAGGAGCCCGGGGCCAACGTCCTGACTTTC.

The genes are TRBV30 and TRBJ1-5; D ambiguous. Germline CDR1 GTSNPN, CDR2 SVGIG (reference sequence). This CDR3 is 12 amino acids long. Trimming took off 5 bases at V and 3 bases at J, with 8 bases between the two ends. The CDR3 protein is CAWGLVNQPQHF. The CDR3 DNA sequence: TGTGCCTGGGGGCTTGTCAATCAGCCCCAGCATTTT.

This chain connects TRBV10-3 to TRBJ1-2; D unclear. Trimming took off 10 bases at V and 6 bases at J, with 15 bases between the two ends. Germline V gene data show CDR1 as ENHRY and CDR2 as SYGVKD. There are 12 residues in the CDR3. In DNA form, the CDR3 reads TGTGCCACCGCAGCGCCCGGTGATGGCTACACCTTC. Protein sequence: CATAAPGDGYTF.

The chain is built from TRBV19 and TRBJ1-5; perhaps TRBD1 as D (6 bases). Germline lookup yields CDR1 LNHDA and CDR2 SQIVND (reference sequence). This CDR3 contains 13 residues. Trimming stripped 6 bases from V and 4 bases from J, with 10 bases between. This chain's CDR3 is CASSDRLNQPQHF. DNA of the CDR3: TGTGCCAGTAGCGACAGGTTAAATCAGCCCCAGCATTTT.

The CDR3 loop is CASSKGGTAKYNEQFF. The CDR3 DNA follows: TGTGCCAGCAGCAAAGGCGGGACGGCCAAGTACAATGAGCAGTTCTTC. The V call is TRBV21-1, the J call TRBJ2-1; the D call TRBD2 from the table was never checked on the DNA. TRBV21-1 is given as a pseudogene. CDR3 length: 16 residues.

The chain's CDR3 is CASSLRAGQNTEAFF. The CDR3 nucleotides are TGCGCCAGCAGCTTGAGAGCAGGGCAGAACACTGAAGCTTTCTTT. The rearrangement links TRBV5-1 to TRBJ1-1, with D possibly matching TRBD1 (5 bases). V lost 1 base and J 1 base, leaving 11 bases between the germline ends. This CDR3 spans 15 amino acids. Germline V CDR1 and CDR2: SGHRS, YFSETQ.

The chain combines TRBV4-1 with TRBJ2-1; D gene ambiguous. V dropped 1 base and J dropped 0 bases, with 4 bases sitting between them. The germline CDR1 and CDR2 sequences are MGHRA and YSYEKL. This CDR3 has 14 residues. The CDR3 region is CASSQVNSYNEQFF. The CDR3 coding sequence is TGCGCCAGCAGCCAAGTAAACTCCTACAATGAGCAGTTCTTC.